This entry concerns a single T cell receptor beta chain. Its specificity is unknown. This record comes from a study of shared clonotypes between healthy human individuals. On the study more broadly: In total, the donors were a couple of women and three men aged 18 to 49. Study-wide results and caveats: Of the naive CD4 clonotypes, about 5% were shared across a handful of donors.

Trimming took off 6 bases at V and 0 bases at J, with 6 bases between the two ends. The CDR3 spans 14 residues. The V gene's germline CDR1 is SGHDN and CDR2 FVKESK. Sequencing was performed with immunoSEQ multiplex PCR; in TCRdb, only in-frame clones are kept and a portion is missing. The top ten clones hold under 0.15% of a sample with approximately 2.5 million clones, approximately 92% of them seen once. The study separated CD4+ cells into CD45RA+ naive and CD45RA-negative memory subsets. The chain has TRBV14 and TRBJ2-6; D ambiguous. Sequenced sample: naive CD4+ T cells sorted from blood. The subset was: CD45RA+ positively selected. This sequence was found in a man younger than 30 in good health. The CDR3 spells CASRRSSGANVLTF. CDR3 DNA sequence: TGTGCCAGCAGGCGAAGCTCTGGGGCCAACGTCCTGACTTTC. The full variable domain, completed using reference TRBV14 and TRBJ2-6, is EAGVTQFPSHSVIEKGQTVTLRCDPISGHDNLYWYRRVMGKEIKFLLHFVKESKQDESGMPNNRFLAERTGGTYSTLKVQPAELEDSGVYFCASRRSSGANVLTFGAGSRLTVL.